The T cell receptor beta chain described here comes from a study of cytomegalovirus exposure and HLA in healthy donors. In the study overall: In a previous analysis, 110 million or so unique TCR beta sequences were found from 170 million or so T cells.

The CDR3 runs to 14 residues. Germline CDR1 reads SGHVS; CDR2 reads FQNEAQ. Only one count was recorded for this clone. What it binds is unknown. At one end the junction does not follow the germline gene, possibly because of a read error. In the PCR, 60 Vbeta and 13 Jbeta primers were used. The protocol was immunoSEQ multiplex PCR, while the TCRdb copy is restricted to in-frame clones and leaves out a portion. The repertoire has roughly 130,000 clones, roughly 66% of them found once; the top ten carry more than 1.5%. Study-wide results and caveats: An ancestry cluster, one associated with Asian ancestry, reportedly showed fewer N-insertions than the roughly 610-donor mean in a later analysis.

This sequence joins TRBV7-8 and TRBJ1-3, with D unresolved. This clonotype was sampled from a man aged 18 to 35 in good health and CMV-seronegative. The specimen sequenced was PBMCs. The CDR3 loop reads CASSSQVPGSTIYF. The CDR3 DNA follows: TGTGCCAGCAGCTCTCAGGTTCCGGGAAGCACCATATATTTT.